This entry lists 30 T cell receptor beta chains sequenced from one sample in a study of naive and memory T cell subsets. Both TRBC1 and TRBC2 were covered by a beta constant-region primer of two equimolar oligonucleotides. Via MiXCR, TCRdb re-called the UMI-ligation and nested PCR reads, giving one row per CDR3 protein. The table records about 150,000 distinct CDR3 sequences, about a sixth of them present only once. Sequencing used naive CD4+ T cells from blood. The receptors come from a human donor in good health.

A few counts support this clonotype. The rearrangement joins TRBV4-3 to TRBJ2-2; 7 bases line up with TRBD1. The CDR3 covers 15 residues. J gave up 4 bases and V 0 bases, and 2 bases lay outside the gene matches. The V gene's germline CDR1 is LGHNA and CDR2 YSLEER. CDR3 loop: CASSQDHRGTGELFF. Written as DNA, the CDR3 is TGCGCCAGCAGCCAAGACCACAGGGGCACCGGGGAGCTGTTTTTT.

This clonotype was detected only a few times. J is TRBJ2-5 and V is TRBV5-1; no clear D. The germline V gene has CDR1 SGHRS and CDR2 YFSETQ. The ends were cut back, 0 bases at V and 1 base at J, with 7 bases in the middle. The length of the CDR3 is 14 residues. CDR3 in amino acids: CASSLVPPQETQYF. CDR3 DNA sequence: TGCGCCAGCAGCTTGGTTCCCCCCCAAGAGACCCAGTACTTC.

The J gene is TRBJ1-5, the V gene TRBV29-1; TRBD1 might be the D (5 bases). Germline values: CDR1 SQVTM, CDR2 ANQGSEA. Trimming removed 4 bases from V and 0 bases from J, with 13 bases in between. This CDR3 spans 15 amino acids. The CDR3 protein is CSVVLQDLSNQPQHF. The CDR3 bases are TGCAGCGTTGTTCTACAGGACCTTAGCAATCAGCCCCAGCATTTT.

The chain recombines TRBV7-8 with TRBJ1-4; no definite D call. Germline CDR1 and CDR2: SGHVS and FQNEAQ. The CDR3 length is 15 residues. Between the trimmed V and J ends, which lost 2 bases and 3 bases, there was a span of 10 bases. The CDR3 DNA is TGTGCCAGCAGCTTAAAGAGGTTCGCTAATGAAAAACTGTTTTTT. As protein: CASSLKRFANEKLFF.

This chain joins TRBV10-3 and TRBJ2-6; 9 bases fit TRBD1. J was trimmed by 2 bases and V by 7 bases; bases with no gene match: 9. This CDR3 contains 17 residues. Germline CDR1 is ENHRY and CDR2 is SYGVKD. CDR3 sequence: CAITRDRVSAGANVLTF. CDR3 DNA sequence: TGTGCCATCACCCGGGACAGGGTGTCCGCTGGGGCCAACGTCCTGACTTTC.

This clonotype has just a few counts. The rearrangement joins TRBV20-1 to TRBJ2-1; 11 positions agree with TRBD2. Trimming cost V 6 bases and J 6 bases; bases outside gene matches: 10. This CDR3 is built from 15 residues. Germline loops: CDR1 DFQATT, CDR2 SNEGSKA (reference sequence). The CDR3, as DNA: TGCAGTGCCACCATAGCGGGAGGGCCAATCAATGAGCAGTTCTTC. Protein product: CSATIAGGPINEQFF.

This chain joins TRBV20-1 and TRBJ1-6; 7 positions match TRBD1. Trimming cost V 6 bases and J 13 bases; bases outside gene matches: 9. The germline V gene encodes CDR1 DFQATT and CDR2 SNEGSKA (reference sequence). The CDR3 extends over 12 amino acids. CDR3 nucleotides: TGCAGTGCCCGCCAGGGGGGAGCTCCCCTCCACTTT. Amino acid sequence: CSARQGGAPLHF.

This clonotype showed up just a few times. V and J are TRBV18 and TRBJ2-7; 7 bases match TRBD1. The V gene's germline CDR1 is KGHSH and CDR2 LQKENI. Unmatched junction bases numbered 4, after V lost 2 bases and J lost 0 bases. The CDR3 consists of 15 residues. CDR3 loop: CASSPGTASSYEQYF. The CDR3 DNA reads as TGTGCCAGCTCACCAGGGACAGCTAGCTCCTACGAGCAGTACTTC.

Only a few counts were recorded for this clonotype. This chain uses TRBV2 with TRBJ2-1, with 8 bases fitting TRBD1. Germline CDR1 reads SNHLY; CDR2 reads FYNNEI. The CDR3 extends over 15 amino acids. The ends lost 5 bases at V and 0 bases at J; junction bases unmatched: 3. The CDR3 region has the DNA TGTGCCAGCAGTCTAACAGGGGGCTCCTACAATGAGCAGTTCTTC. This sequence encodes CASSLTGGSYNEQFF.

This clonotype came up a few times. The chain recombines TRBV7-9 with TRBJ1-3; D gene unclear. V was trimmed by 1 base and J by 6 bases, leaving 10 bases between them. Germline lookup yields CDR1 SEHNR and CDR2 FQNEAQ (reference sequence). The CDR3 extends over 14 amino acids. CDR3 DNA sequence: TGTGCCAGCAGCTTAGATTCGAGATTAAACACCATATATTTT. Translated, it gives CASSLDSRLNTIYF.

This clonotype showed up many times. This chain joins TRBV20-1 and TRBJ1-2, with 9 positions matching TRBD1. Looked up from germline, CDR1 is DFQATT and CDR2 is SNEGSKA (reference sequence). Trimming cost V 3 bases and J 3 bases; bases outside gene matches: 8. The CDR3 has 15 residues. This CDR3 reads CSARPGQGADYGYTF. CDR3 bases: TGCAGTGCTAGGCCGGGACAGGGAGCGGACTATGGCTACACCTTC.

Many counts were recorded for this clonotype. The chain is built from TRBV11-1 and TRBJ1-1, with D possibly being TRBD1 (5 bases). The CDR3 contains 21 residues. CDR1 SGHAT and CDR2 FQDESV come from the germline V gene (reference sequence). V lost 1 base and J lost 1, with 28 bases in between. The CDR3 DNA is TGTGCCAGCAGCTTAGGTCTGGGACGATCGGTAATTTCCGAAACGAACACTGAAGCTTTCTTT. Protein sequence: CASSLGLGRSVISETNTEAFF.

This clonotype showed up many times. This chain connects TRBV5-1 to TRBJ2-5; D is ambiguous. Germline CDR1 SGHRS, CDR2 YFSETQ. Trimming left V 4 bases short and J 6 bases short, with 13 bases between. The CDR3 length is 13 residues. The CDR3 here is CASSNGIVKTQYF. DNA of the CDR3: TGCGCCAGCAGCAATGGGATCGTTAAGACCCAGTACTTC.

This clonotype has more than one count but fewer than ten. The chain is built from TRBV6-2 or TRBV6-3 and TRBJ1-5, with 7 nucleotides matching TRBD1. In germline, CDR1 is MNHEY, CDR2 SVGEGT. The CDR3 length is 12 residues. Losses at the gene ends were 6 bases for V and 10 bases for J; bases not matched to a gene: 6. In DNA form, the CDR3 reads TGTGCCAGCAGAGGGGGCGACCGACCCCAGCATTTT. Protein product: CASRGGDRPQHF.

The rearrangement joins TRBV7-2 to TRBJ2-5; 7 bases are a match to TRBD1. CDR1 and CDR2 (germline): SGHTA, FQGNSA. CDR3 length: 15 residues. Trimming at V came to 4 bases and at J to 3 bases, leaving 8 bases not matched to a gene. This CDR3 reads CASSWSGQAKETQYF. CDR3 sequence (DNA): TGTGCCAGCAGCTGGAGCGGACAGGCTAAAGAGACCCAGTACTTC.

This clonotype was observed many times. V usage is TRBV7-3 and J usage is TRBJ2-4, with 8 bases identical to TRBD1. Germline V gene lookup returns CDR1 SGHTA and CDR2 FQGTGA. Trimming took 0 bases from V and 5 from J; bases not matched to a gene: 12. The CDR3 covers 18 residues. CDR3 coding DNA: TGTGCCAGCAGCTTAACAGGGGCAGGGGGCCCCCCCGAAAACATTCAGTACTTC. It yields the protein CASSLTGAGGPPENIQYF.

This clonotype was seen at least ten times. J is TRBJ2-3 and V is TRBV11-2, with TRBD2 matching over 14 bases. With V trimmed by 5 bases and J by 6 bases, 13 bases remained unmatched. There are 18 residues in the CDR3. The V gene's germline CDR1 is SGHAT and CDR2 FQNNGV. The DNA for the CDR3 is TGTGCCAGCAGCCTCCCCGGGGGACTAGCGGGAGTGACGGATACGCAGTATTTT. Encoded protein: CASSLPGGLAGVTDTQYF.

The table lists this clonotype with a few counts. The chain is built from TRBV15 and TRBJ2-1; 7 bases map to TRBD2. Trimming removed 3 bases from V and 6 bases from J; junction bases left unmatched: 8. From germline, CDR1 is LNHNV and CDR2 YYDKDF (reference sequence). CDR3 length: 15 residues. CDR3 in DNA: TGTGCCACCAGCAGGAGAGCGGGAATAAGCAATGAGCAGTTCTTC. Protein sequence: CATSRRAGISNEQFF. Supplemented by reference TRBV15 and TRBJ2-1, the full variable domain reads DAMVIQNPRYQVTQFGKPVTLSCSQTLNHNVMYWYQQKSSQAPKLLFHYYDKDFNNEADTPDNFQSRRPNTSFCFLDIRSPGLGDTAMYLCATSRRAGISNEQFFGPGTRLTVL.

The V and J genes are TRBV12-3 or TRBV12-4 and TRBJ1-1; D is uncertain. The CDR3 is made up of 14 amino acids. V lost 5 bases, J lost 2 bases, and 12 bases lay in between. The CDR3 spells CASSGRISNTEAFF. CDR3 sequence (DNA): TGTGCCAGCAGTGGCAGGATATCAAACACTGAAGCTTTCTTT.

This clonotype was detected a few times. The rearrangement joins TRBV7-2 to TRBJ2-3; D possibly matches TRBD1 or TRBD2 (6 bases each). This CDR3 contains 15 residues. The germline V and J ends were trimmed by 5 bases and 6 bases, with 18 bases remaining between them. Germline-derived CDR1 and CDR2 are SGHTA and FQGNSA. This chain's CDR3 is CASSKLGGRGDTQYF. The CDR3 DNA is TGTGCCAGCAGCAAACTAGGGGGGCGAGGTGATACGCAGTATTTT.

This clonotype was detected a few times. This sequence joins TRBV28 and TRBJ2-3; D is ambiguous. The CDR3 sequence is 16 residues long. Germline V gene data show CDR1 as MDHEN and CDR2 as SYDVKM. V was clipped by 2 bases and J by 5 bases, with 17 bases between them. CDR3 protein: CASSLNGEGPGDTQYF. The DNA for the CDR3 is TGTGCCAGCAGTTTAAATGGAGAAGGGCCCGGAGATACGCAGTATTTT.

This clonotype came up a few times. This chain joins TRBV5-1 and TRBJ1-1; D may be TRBD1 (5 bases). CDR3 size: 13 residues. The germline gives CDR1 SGHRS, CDR2 YFSETQ. V lost 2 bases and J 2 bases, leaving 7 bases between the germline ends. Written as DNA, the CDR3 is TGCGCCAGCAGCTTACAGGATAACACTGAAGCTTTCTTT. Its protein product is CASSLQDNTEAFF.

This clonotype was observed a handful of times. The CDR3 sequence is CASPFPPGANTGELFF. CDR3 coding DNA: TGTGCCAGTCCATTCCCCCCCGGGGCGAACACCGGGGAGCTGTTTTTT. This chain uses TRBV19 with TRBJ2-2, with a possible D match to TRBD2 (5 bases). V was shortened by 8 bases and J by 0 bases, with 16 bases between the two germline ends. The germline CDR1 and CDR2 sequences are LNHDA and SQIVND (reference sequence). The CDR3 runs 16 residues.

This clonotype was detected a few times. The V call is TRBV5-1, the J call TRBJ2-3; D is ambiguous. The CDR3 runs 14 residues. Germline V gene lookup returns CDR1 SGHRS and CDR2 YFSETQ. V lost 5 bases and J lost 0, with 10 bases in between. CDR3 loop: CASSRMDSTDTQYF. CDR3 coding DNA: TGCGCCAGCAGTCGAATGGACAGCACAGATACGCAGTATTTT.

This clonotype showed up just a few times. V is TRBV25-1 and J is TRBJ1-6; 10 nucleotides agree with TRBD1. The trim removed 5 bases at V and 9 bases at J, leaving 4 bases unmatched. Germline CDR1 is MGHDK and CDR2 is SYGVNS. CDR3 size: 14 residues. Here the CDR3 reads CASSPTGGGSPLHF. CDR3 nucleotides: TGTGCCAGCAGTCCGACAGGGGGCGGTTCACCCCTCCACTTT.

The V gene is TRBV7-2, the J gene TRBJ1-2; D not resolved. V was clipped by 4 bases and J by 8 bases, with 14 bases between them. In germline, CDR1 is SGHTA, CDR2 FQGNSA. The CDR3 length is 13 residues. For the CDR3, the DNA is TGTGCCAGCAGCTCAGACCGATTAGGAGGCTACACCTTC. Translating gives CASSSDRLGGYTF.

The V call is TRBV20-1, the J call TRBJ2-5; a weak D match, TRBD2 (6 bases). The CDR3 has 15 residues. The ends were cut back, 1 base at V and 1 base at J, with 13 bases in the middle. Germline assignment: CDR1 DFQATT and CDR2 SNEGSKA (reference sequence). The CDR3 coding sequence is TGCAGTGCTAGAGTTGCGGGATCAAGCCAAGAGACCCAGTACTTC. Its translation: CSARVAGSSQETQYF.

V and J are TRBV14 and TRBJ1-1; D is undetermined. The CDR3 totals 18 residues. Trimming left V 2 bases short and J 3 bases short, with 22 bases between. The germline CDR1 and CDR2 sequences are SGHDN and FVKESK. CDR3 region: CASSQFRSSAGIYTEAFF. CDR3 DNA sequence: TGTGCCAGCAGCCAATTTAGATCTTCCGCGGGTATTTACACTGAAGCTTTCTTT.

The chain employs TRBV7-9 and TRBJ2-7, with D possibly matching TRBD1 (6 bases). Trimming took 5 bases from V and 5 from J, leaving 13 bases between them. Germline CDR1 and CDR2: SEHNR and FQNEAQ (reference sequence). The CDR3 runs 13 residues. The CDR3 loop reads CASSNRDTDEQYF. The CDR3 DNA is TGTGCCAGCAGCAACAGGGATACCGACGAGCAGTACTTC. Combining the CDR3 with reference TRBV7-9 and TRBJ2-7 gives the whole variable domain DTGVSQNPRHKITKRGQNVTFRCDPISEHNRLYWYRQTLGQGPEFLTYFQNEAQLEKSRLLSDRFSAERPKGSFSTLEIQRTEQGDSAMYLCASSNRDTDEQYFGPGTRLTVT.

This clonotype appeared many times. This chain uses TRBV6-5 with TRBJ2-2; D not resolved. CDR1 is MNHEY and CDR2 is SVGAGI in the germline V gene. V dropped 0 bases and J dropped 0 bases, with 5 bases sitting between them. The CDR3 runs 15 residues. The CDR3 DNA sequence: TGTGCCAGCAGTTACTCGCGTCCGAACACCGGGGAGCTGTTTTTT. It is translated as CASSYSRPNTGELFF.